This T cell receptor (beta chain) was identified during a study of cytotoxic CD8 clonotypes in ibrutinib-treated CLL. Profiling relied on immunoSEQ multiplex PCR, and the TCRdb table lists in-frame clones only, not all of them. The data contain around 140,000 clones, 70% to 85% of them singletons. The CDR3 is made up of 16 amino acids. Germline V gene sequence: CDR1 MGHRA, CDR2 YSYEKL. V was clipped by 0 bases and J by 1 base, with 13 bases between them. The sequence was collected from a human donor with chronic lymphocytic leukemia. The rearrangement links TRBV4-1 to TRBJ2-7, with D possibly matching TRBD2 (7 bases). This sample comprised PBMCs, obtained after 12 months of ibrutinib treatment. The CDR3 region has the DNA TGCGCCAGCAGCCAAGATCCCGGGGGGCTATCCTACGAGCAGTACTTC. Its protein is CASSQDPGGLSYEQYF.